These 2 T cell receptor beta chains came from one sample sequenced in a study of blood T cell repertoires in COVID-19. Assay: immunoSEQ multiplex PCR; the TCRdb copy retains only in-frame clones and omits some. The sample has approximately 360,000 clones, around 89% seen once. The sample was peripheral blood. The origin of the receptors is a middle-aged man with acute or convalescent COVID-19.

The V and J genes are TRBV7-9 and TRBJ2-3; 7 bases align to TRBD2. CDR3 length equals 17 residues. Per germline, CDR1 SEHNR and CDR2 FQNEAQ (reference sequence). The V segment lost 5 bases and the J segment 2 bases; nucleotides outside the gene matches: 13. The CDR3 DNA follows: TGTGCCAGCAGCCCCTCGGCTTGGGCGGGGGACACAGATACGCAGTATTTT. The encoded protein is CASSPSAWAGDTDTQYF.

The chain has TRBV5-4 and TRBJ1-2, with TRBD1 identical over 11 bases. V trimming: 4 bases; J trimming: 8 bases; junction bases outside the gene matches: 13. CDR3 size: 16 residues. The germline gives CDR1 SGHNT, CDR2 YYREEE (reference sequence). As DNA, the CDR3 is TGTGCCAGCAGCCCATTAGGGACAGGGGGAAGTAGCGGCTACACCTTC. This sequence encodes CASSPLGTGGSSGYTF. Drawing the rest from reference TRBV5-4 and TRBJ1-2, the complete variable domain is ETGVTQSPTHLIKTRGQQVTLRCSSQSGHNTVSWYQQALGQGPQFIFQYYREEENGRGNFPPRFSGLQFPNYSSELNVNALELDDSALYLCASSPLGTGGSSGYTFGSGTRLTVV.